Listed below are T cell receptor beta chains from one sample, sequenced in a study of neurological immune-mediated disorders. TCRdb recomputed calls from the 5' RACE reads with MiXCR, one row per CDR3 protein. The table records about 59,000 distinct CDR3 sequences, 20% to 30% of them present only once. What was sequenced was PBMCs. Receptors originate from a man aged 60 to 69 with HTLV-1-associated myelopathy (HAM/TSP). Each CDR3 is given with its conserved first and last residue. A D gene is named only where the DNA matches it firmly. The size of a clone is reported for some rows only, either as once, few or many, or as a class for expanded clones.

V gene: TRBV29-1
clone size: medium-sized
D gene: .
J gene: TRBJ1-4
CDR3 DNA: TGCAGCGGGACGACAGGACCTAATGAAAAACTGTTTTTT
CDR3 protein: CSGTTGPNEKLFF

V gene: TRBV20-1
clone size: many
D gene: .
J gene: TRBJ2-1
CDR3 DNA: TGCAGTGCCGAACTGATTGGGACCAGCAATGAGCAGTTCTTC
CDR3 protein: CSAELIGTSNEQFF

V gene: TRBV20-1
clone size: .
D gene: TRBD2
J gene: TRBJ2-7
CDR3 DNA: TGCAGTGCTAGAGGACTAGCGGGAGGTCCCTACGAGCAGTACTTC
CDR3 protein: CSARGLAGGPYEQYF

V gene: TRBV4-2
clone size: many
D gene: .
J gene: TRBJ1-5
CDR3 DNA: TGTGCCAGCAGCCAAGAATTTCGGGGGGCTAGGAGCAATCAGCCCCAGCATTTT
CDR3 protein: CASSQEFRGARSNQPQHF

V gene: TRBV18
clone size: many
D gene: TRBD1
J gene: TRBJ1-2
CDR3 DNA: TGTGCCAGCTCAGTGGACAGGAACTATGGCTACACCTTC
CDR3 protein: CASSVDRNYGYTF

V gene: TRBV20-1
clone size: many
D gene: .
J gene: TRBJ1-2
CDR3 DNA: TGCAGTGCTAGAGATCCCAAGTTTTCCTATGGCTACACCTTC
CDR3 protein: CSARDPKFSYGYTF

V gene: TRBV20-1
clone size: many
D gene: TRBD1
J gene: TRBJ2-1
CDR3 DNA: TGCAGTGCTAATCCCGGACAGGGCGGTGAGCAGTTCTTC
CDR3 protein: CSANPGQGGEQFF

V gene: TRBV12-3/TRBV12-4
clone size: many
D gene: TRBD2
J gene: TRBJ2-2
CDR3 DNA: TGTGCCAGCAGTCCAACTAGCGGGAGGGCCTCCGGGGAGCTGTTTTTT
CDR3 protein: CASSPTSGRASGELFF

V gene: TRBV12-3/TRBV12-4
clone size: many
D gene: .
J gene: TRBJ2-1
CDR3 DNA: TGTGCCAGCAGTTTAGCGCAGCTAACGAGGGCCTACAATGAGCAGTTCTTC
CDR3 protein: CASSLAQLTRAYNEQFF

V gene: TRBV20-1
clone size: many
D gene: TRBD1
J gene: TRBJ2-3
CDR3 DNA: TGCAGTGCCCTGGGACAGGGGGCTTCGATAGATACGCAGTATTTT
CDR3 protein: CSALGQGASIDTQYF

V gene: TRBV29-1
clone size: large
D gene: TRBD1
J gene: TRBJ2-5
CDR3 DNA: TGCAGCGTCGACAGGGGGCGAGAGACCCAGTACTTC
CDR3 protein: CSVDRGRETQYF

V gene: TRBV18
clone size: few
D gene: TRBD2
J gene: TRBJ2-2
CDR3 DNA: TGTGCCAGCTCAAAAGGACTAGCGGGAGCCGGGGAGCTGTTTTTT
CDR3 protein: CASSKGLAGAGELFF

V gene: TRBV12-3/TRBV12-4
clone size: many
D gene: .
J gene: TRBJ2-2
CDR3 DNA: TGTGCCAGCAGTTTGCACAACACCGGGGAGCTGTTTTTT
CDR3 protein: CASSLHNTGELFF

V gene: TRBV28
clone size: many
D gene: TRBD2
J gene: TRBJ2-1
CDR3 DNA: TGTGCCAGCGGGGGACTAGCGGGAAGAGTAGGGTCCTACAATGAGCAGTTCTTC
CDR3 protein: CASGGLAGRVGSYNEQFF

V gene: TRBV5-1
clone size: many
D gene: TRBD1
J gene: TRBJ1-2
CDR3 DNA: TGCGCCAGCAGCTTGGGACAGGGCCACAACTATGGCTACACCTTC
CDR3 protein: CASSLGQGHNYGYTF

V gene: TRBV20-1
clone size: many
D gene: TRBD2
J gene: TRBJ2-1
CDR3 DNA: TGCAGTGCTAGAGATGTAGCGGGACACAATGATGAGCAGTTCTTC
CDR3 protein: CSARDVAGHNDEQFF

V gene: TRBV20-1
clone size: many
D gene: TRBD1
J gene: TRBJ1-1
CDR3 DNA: TGCAGTGCTAGTAAAGGGACAGGGCAAACTGAAGCTTTCTTT
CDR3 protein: CSASKGTGQTEAFF

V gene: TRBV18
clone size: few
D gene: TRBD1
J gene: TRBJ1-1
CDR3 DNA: TGTGCCAGCTCACCACCGTCGACAGGGGGCTTTCTGAACACTGAAGCTTTCTTT
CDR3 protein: CASSPPSTGGFLNTEAFF

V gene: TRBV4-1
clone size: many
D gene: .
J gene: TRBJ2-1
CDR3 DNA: TGCGCCAGCAGCCAATTAATTCAGAGCTCCTACAATGAGCAGTTCTTC
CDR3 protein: CASSQLIQSSYNEQFF